What follows describes a single TCR beta chain. The antigen remains undetermined. This sample was included in a study of cytomegalovirus exposure and HLA in healthy donors. The study's findings and limits: V- and J-gene trimming of TCR beta was linked (in a later analysis) to a missense DCLRE1C variant. The study recorded 150 to 200 TCR beta chains that were cytomegalovirus-associated. An analysis was carried out at a later point. It showed that HLA-associated TCR beta chains were more clonally expanded than equally common non-associated chains. Productive status was seen about 90% or about 30% of the time for most TCR beta V segments in an earlier analysis.

The PCR ran on 60 Vbeta and 13 Jbeta primers. TCRdb keeps only in-frame clones here, not all; method: immunoSEQ multiplex PCR. This sample yields about 98,000 clones, of which approximately 82% are seen a single time; under 4.5% belongs to the top ten. Germline loops: CDR1 SNHLY, CDR2 FYNNEI. The CDR3 covers 14 residues. Trimming removed 5 bases from V and 6 bases from J; junction bases left unmatched: 4. What was sequenced was PBMCs. The TCR comes from a female donor in good health and CMV-seropositive. This chain links TRBV2 with TRBJ1-6; 7 bases fit TRBD1. CDR3 sequence reads: CASSPGTANSPLHF. The CDR3 DNA is TGTGCCAGCAGTCCCGGGACAGCTAATTCACCCCTCCACTTT. The full variable domain, with the rest looked up from reference TRBV2 and TRBJ1-6, is EPEVTQTPSHQVTQMGQEVILRCVPISNHLYFYWYRQILGQKVEFLVSFYNNEISEKSEIFDDQFSVERPDGSNFTLKIRSTKLEDSAMYFCASSPGTANSPLHFGNGTRLTVT.